The 3 T cell receptor beta chains presented below share a single source sample, sequenced in a study of CD8+ T cells in alopecia areata. Treatment noted: oral pan-JAK inhibitor, 5-10 mg twice daily. After isolation, RNA underwent reverse transcription to generate cDNA as the sequencing template. Generated by immunoSEQ multiplex PCR, the TCRdb table keeps only in-frame clones and is missing some. The profile shows about 120,000 clones, 50% to 65% of them singletons. Source: CD4+ T cells sorted from blood, taken at week 24, from a patient treated with tofacitinib. The receptors were sampled from a human donor with alopecia areata.

The chain recombines TRBV30 with TRBJ2-3; TRBD2 matches 8 bases. Germline-derived CDR1 and CDR2 are GTSNPN and SVGIG (reference sequence). J gave up 5 bases and V 5 bases, and 9 bases lay outside the gene matches. CDR3 length: 14 residues. The CDR3 reads CAWAPGGGIDTQYF. In nucleotides, the CDR3 is TGTGCCTGGGCCCCCGGCGGGGGGATAGATACGCAGTATTTT.

The chain links TRBV2 to TRBJ2-3, with 8 bases lining up with TRBD2. J lost 1 base, V lost 6 bases, and 6 bases had no gene match. The CDR3 is made up of 15 amino acids. Looked up from germline, CDR1 is SNHLY and CDR2 is FYNNEI. The CDR3 spells CASSPRAGGTDTQYF. The DNA of the CDR3 is TGTGCCAGCAGCCCACGAGCGGGGGGCACAGATACGCAGTATTTT. Supplemented by reference TRBV2 and TRBJ2-3, the full variable domain reads EPEVTQTPSHQVTQMGQEVILRCVPISNHLYFYWYRQILGQKVEFLVSFYNNEISEKSEIFDDQFSVERPDGSNFTLKIRSTKLEDSAMYFCASSPRAGGTDTQYFGPGTRLTVL.

The chain employs TRBV9 and TRBJ2-2, with 9 bases lining up with TRBD2. V lost 4 bases, J lost 0 bases, and 4 bases stayed unmatched. Germline values: CDR1 SGDLS, CDR2 YYNGEE. This CDR3 spans 16 amino acids. The CDR3 region has the DNA TGTGCCAGCAGCCGAGCGGGGGGAACGAACACCGGGGAGCTGTTTTTT. This codes for CASSRAGGTNTGELFF. Full variable domain (rest looked up from reference TRBV9 and TRBJ2-2): DSGVTQTPKHLITATGQRVTLRCSPRSGDLSVYWYQQSLDQGLQFLIQYYNGEERAKGNILERFSAQQFPDLHSELNLSSLELGDSALYFCASSRAGGTNTGELFFGEGSRLTVL.